The next 13 T cell receptor beta chains were all read from a single sample in a study of radiation and T cells in renal cell carcinoma (dated by TCRdb to the early 2020s). To prepare the library, the immunoSEQ multiplex PCR assay was applied. TCRdb re-hosts the immuneACCESS table, in-frame sequences only. Its copies lack some clones; in the studies checked, an unresolved V gene accounts for under half of them, and the cause for the rest is not known. Recorded for this sample are approximately 94,000 clones; approximately 83% of them occurred a single time. The ten largest clones add up to roughly 6.8% of the sample. The sample's time point label is to be understood as: baseline pretreatment blood. Read against the paper, the sample's treatment or condition label means: 15 Gy SBRT to primary tumor, nephrectomy 4 weeks later. Sequenced here: blood, sampled from a patient whose treatment included radiotherapy and nephrectomy. The origin of the receptors is a man aged 60 to 69 with renal cell carcinoma.

This clone was picked up many times. The genes are TRBV9 and TRBJ2-7; TRBD2 is a possible D gene (6 bases). CDR3 size: 15 residues. Germline assignment: CDR1 SGDLS and CDR2 YYNGEE. Trimming took off 0 bases at V and 0 bases at J, with 10 bases between the two ends. In nucleotides, the CDR3 is TGTGCCAGCAGCGTAGGCGGGGACTTCTCCTACGAGCAGTACTTC. It translates to CASSVGGDFSYEQYF.

This chain connects TRBV10-2 to TRBJ2-2, with TRBD1 matching 10 bases. With 8 bases clipped from V and 7 bases from J, the junction kept 13 bases outside the gene matches. In germline, CDR1 is WSHSY, CDR2 SAAADI. The CDR3 runs 16 residues. The CDR3 sequence is CASRLRTGGGNGELFF. The CDR3 nucleotides are TGCGCCAGCCGCCTTCGGACAGGGGGTGGAAACGGGGAGCTGTTTTTT.

The chain combines TRBV5-4 with TRBJ2-2; D uncertain. V was cut by 0 bases and J by 3 bases, with 0 bases left in between. This CDR3 comprises 12 residues. Germline-derived CDR1 and CDR2 are SGHNT and YYREEE (reference sequence). CDR3 nucleotide sequence: TGTGCCAGCAGCTTGGACACCGGGGAGCTGTTTTTT. Translating it yields CASSLDTGELFF.

V usage is TRBV5-6 and J usage is TRBJ1-2, with D tentatively TRBD1 (5 bases). CDR1 and CDR2 from the germline V gene are SGHDT and YYEEEE. Trimming stripped 4 bases from V and 6 bases from J, with 19 bases between. CDR3 length: 15 amino acids. The CDR3 sequence is CASSREGALADGYTF. In DNA form, the CDR3 reads TGTGCCAGCAGCCGGGAAGGGGCCCTGGCGGATGGCTACACCTTC.

Only a few counts were recorded for this clone. The V call is TRBV28, the J call TRBJ1-1; the match to TRBD1 covers 7 bases. The V gene end was trimmed by 2 bases and the J gene end by 7 bases; junction bases not matched to a gene: 7. Germline CDR1 MDHEN, CDR2 SYDVKM. This CDR3 contains 14 residues. The CDR3 protein is CASSLPGQINEAFF. The CDR3, as DNA: TGTGCCAGCAGTTTACCGGGACAGATAAATGAAGCTTTCTTT.

This sequence joins TRBV10-2 and TRBJ1-5; no firm D call. CDR1 is WSHSY and CDR2 is SAAADI in the germline V gene. The CDR3 runs to 16 residues. Trimming removed 3 bases from V and 0 bases from J, with 12 bases in between. The DNA for the CDR3 is TGCGCCAGCAGTGACGACGGATTCTATAGCAATCAGCCCCAGCATTTT. As protein: CASSDDGFYSNQPQHF.

V is TRBV29-1 and J is TRBJ2-4; TRBD1 agrees at 7 bases. From germline, CDR1 is SQVTM and CDR2 ANQGSEA. The length of the CDR3 is 13 residues. V lost 7 bases, J lost 1 base, and 4 bases stayed unmatched. In DNA, the CDR3 is TGCAGCGCCCTGGACAGGGCCAAAAACATTCAGTACTTC. Encoded protein: CSALDRAKNIQYF.

This sequence joins TRBV28 and TRBJ1-4; maybe TRBD1 (6 bases). V lost 7 bases and J lost 9, with 21 bases in between. This CDR3 spans 15 amino acids. Germline CDR1 and CDR2: MDHEN and SYDVKM. In nucleotides, the CDR3 is TGTGCCAGCACCCTGAATCCGGACAGAGGGAAAAAACTGTTTTTT. It specifies CASTLNPDRGKKLFF.

The chain carries TRBV7-9 and TRBJ2-2; a weak D match, TRBD1 (7 bases). The germline V gene has CDR1 SEHNR and CDR2 FQNEAQ (reference sequence). CDR3 size: 16 residues. V was trimmed by 3 bases and J by 7 bases, leaving 18 bases between them. The CDR3 protein is CASSFRGTEEGGELFF. For the CDR3, the DNA is TGTGCCAGCAGCTTCCGCGGGACAGAAGAGGGCGGGGAGCTGTTTTTT.

The rearrangement links TRBV15 to TRBJ2-5; D is perhaps TRBD1 or TRBD2 (5 bases each). The CDR3 has 15 amino acids. Per the germline V gene, CDR1 is LNHNV and CDR2 is YYDKDF (reference sequence). V was pared by 0 bases and J by 3 bases, with 11 bases between. Here the CDR3 DNA reads TGTGCCACCAGCAGAGATCAGGGACGCGAAGAGACCCAGTACTTC. Its translation is CATSRDQGREETQYF.

This clone was observed a few times. The V and J genes are TRBV7-9 and TRBJ1-2; 9 nucleotides match TRBD1. The germline CDR1 and CDR2 sequences are SEHNR and FQNEAQ (reference sequence). The length of the CDR3 is 17 residues. V lost 5 bases, J lost 2 bases, and 12 bases stayed unmatched. CDR3 in amino acids: CASSGQGMESPNYGYTF. CDR3 DNA: TGTGCCAGCAGCGGACAGGGGATGGAGAGTCCGAACTATGGCTACACCTTC.

V usage is TRBV28 and J usage is TRBJ1-1; D uncertain. The CDR3 has 11 residues. Trimming cost V 3 bases and J 10 bases, with 9 bases left between them. The germline CDR1 and CDR2 sequences are MDHEN and SYDVKM. CDR3 amino acids: CASSFKALAFF. CDR3 coding DNA: TGTGCCAGCAGTTTCAAGGCACTAGCTTTCTTT.

Only one count was recorded for this clone. The CDR3 sequence is CATERDRVEGQYF. The CDR3 region has the DNA TGTGCCACCGAAAGGGACAGGGTTGAGGGCCAGTACTTC. V is TRBV6-1 and J is TRBJ2-5; 9 positions agree with TRBD1. Germline V lookup: CDR1 MNHNS, CDR2 SASEGT. The CDR3 is 13 amino acids. J gave up 10 bases and V 10 bases, and 13 bases lay outside the gene matches.